These 21 T cell receptor beta chains were sequenced from one sample in a study of shared T cell receptors in the human thymus. Assay used: immunoSEQ multiplex PCR; TCRdb lists only in-frame clones, some missing. This sample carries almost 550,000 clones, more than 75% of them seen once, and the ten largest clones take about 0.013%. The same specimen was also included in a second study, on human thymus T cells.

Sequencing input: thymocytes. All receptors come from a boy under two years old with a congenital heart defect.

The V call is TRBV11-2, the J call TRBJ2-3; weak D call: TRBD1 (7 bases). V dropped 5 bases and J dropped 6 bases, with 18 bases sitting between them. Germline lookup yields CDR1 SGHAT and CDR2 FQNNGV. CDR3 length equals 15 residues. CDR3 sequence reads: CASSRPGGRGDTQYF. The CDR3 coding sequence is TGTGCCAGCAGCCGTCCAGGGGGGAGAGGCGATACGCAGTATTTT.

The chain has TRBV27 and TRBJ2-3; 7 nucleotides agree with TRBD2. From germline, CDR1 is MNHEY and CDR2 SMNVEV (reference sequence). V gave up 6 bases and J gave up 3 bases; unmatched junction bases: 9. The CDR3 runs 15 residues. The CDR3 is CASRLAKAGTDTQYF. CDR3 nucleotide sequence: TGTGCCAGCAGACTAGCGAAAGCAGGAACAGATACGCAGTATTTT.

The chain joins TRBV11-2 to TRBJ2-7; TRBD2 aligns across 8 bases. The junction had 5 bases not matched to a gene; V was cut back by 2 bases and J by 2 bases. Germline-derived CDR1 and CDR2 are SGHAT and FQNNGV. The CDR3 is 15 amino acids. The DNA for the CDR3 is TGTGCCAGCAGCTTAAGCGGGAGAAGGACCTACGAGCAGTACTTC. It translates to CASSLSGRRTYEQYF.

This clone was seen a single time. The V gene is TRBV9, the J gene TRBJ2-3; D is possibly TRBD2 (5 bases). Germline assignment: CDR1 SGDLS and CDR2 YYNGEE. This CDR3 has 15 amino acids. The V end was cut by 6 bases, the J end by 4 bases, with 18 bases between. The CDR3 region is CASTPADVEADTQYF. The CDR3 DNA follows: TGTGCCAGCACCCCCGCGGACGTGGAGGCAGATACGCAGTATTTT.

The V and J genes are TRBV23-1 and TRBJ2-1, with 7 bases identical to TRBD2. TRBV23-1 qualifies as an ORF whose function is uncertain. The CDR3 totals 16 residues. J was trimmed by 0 bases and V by 11 bases; bases with no gene match: 13. This chain's CDR3 is CAGIEAGTPSYNEQFF. The CDR3, as DNA: TGCGCCGGCATAGAAGCGGGGACCCCCTCCTACAATGAGCAGTTCTTC.

V gene TRBV4-1 combines with J gene TRBJ2-1, with 11 nucleotides matching TRBD2. The CDR3 covers 16 residues. The trim removed 2 bases at V and 7 bases at J, leaving 7 bases unmatched. Germline lookup yields CDR1 MGHRA and CDR2 YSYEKL. CDR3 region: CASSQRLAGLKNEQFF. The DNA of the CDR3 is TGCGCCAGCAGCCAAAGACTAGCGGGATTGAAGAATGAGCAGTTCTTC.

The J gene is TRBJ2-3, the V gene TRBV14; the match to TRBD2 covers 11 bases. The germline CDR1 and CDR2 sequences are SGHDN and FVKESK. The CDR3 is made up of 15 amino acids. The ends lost 4 bases at V and 2 bases at J; junction bases unmatched: 2. This chain's CDR3 is CASSRGLADTDTQYF. CDR3 in DNA: TGTGCCAGCAGCCGGGGACTAGCGGACACAGATACGCAGTATTTT.

The chain joins TRBV4-3 to TRBJ2-1, with TRBD2 identical over 7 bases. The CDR3 loop spans 15 amino acids. Germline CDR1 is LGHNA and CDR2 is YSLEER. Germline trimming cut 0 bases from V and 4 bases from J; bases unmatched to any gene: 3. The CDR3 loop reads CASSQDMGGYNEQFF. For the CDR3, the DNA is TGCGCCAGCAGCCAAGACATGGGGGGGTACAATGAGCAGTTCTTC.

The V gene is TRBV5-4, the J gene TRBJ1-2; TRBD1 is a possible D gene (5 bases). V was cut by 3 bases and J by 6 bases, with 21 bases left in between. Germline loops: CDR1 SGHNT, CDR2 YYREEE (reference sequence). The CDR3 sequence is 16 residues long. The CDR3 here is CASSSPPPQGFDGYTF. The CDR3 DNA sequence: TGTGCCAGCAGCTCTCCCCCCCCTCAGGGCTTTGATGGCTACACCTTC.

The chain recombines TRBV4-3 with TRBJ2-7, with D maybe TRBD2 (7 bases). The germline CDR1 and CDR2 sequences are LGHNA and YSLEER. Trimming left V 0 bases short and J 1 base short, with 13 bases between. The CDR3 is made up of 16 amino acids. CDR3 nucleotide sequence: TGCGCCAGCAGCCAAGAGGGGGGAGGGGGGTCCTACGAGCAGTACTTC. Translating it yields CASSQEGGGGSYEQYF.

The gene calls are TRBV6-1 and TRBJ1-5, with 7 nucleotides matching TRBD1. Trimming cost V 2 bases and J 8 bases; bases outside gene matches: 6. The CDR3 length is 14 residues. Germline CDR1 MNHNS, CDR2 SASEGT. CDR3 protein: CASSELGGAKPQHF. Here the CDR3 DNA reads TGTGCCAGCAGTGAACTAGGGGGCGCGAAGCCCCAGCATTTT.

The chain employs TRBV7-9 and TRBJ2-2; D is possibly TRBD1 (5 bases). The CDR3 has 16 residues. Germline-derived CDR1 and CDR2 are SEHNR and FQNEAQ (reference sequence). The V end was cut by 5 bases, the J end by 0 bases, with 13 bases between. The CDR3 DNA follows: TGTGCCAGCAGCATCAGGGTAGCCCCGAACACCGGGGAGCTGTTTTTT. Its translation: CASSIRVAPNTGELFF.

The rearrangement uses TRBV7-2 and TRBJ1-5, with 9 positions matching TRBD1. The CDR3 has 16 amino acids. Germline V CDR1 and CDR2: SGHTA, FQGNSA. V lost 5 bases and J lost 7; bases outside the gene matches: 12. CDR3 region: CASSLRDREFVQPQHF. The CDR3 region has the DNA TGTGCCAGCAGCCTCCGGGACAGGGAGTTCGTACAGCCCCAGCATTTT.

V and J are TRBV27 and TRBJ2-7; maybe TRBD1 (6 bases). Trimming removed 2 bases from V and 3 bases from J, with 14 bases in between. This CDR3 has 15 amino acids. CDR1 and CDR2 (germline): MNHEY, SMNVEV (reference sequence). CDR3 protein: CASSLETGWGYEQYF. In DNA form, the CDR3 reads TGTGCCAGCAGTTTAGAGACAGGTTGGGGCTACGAGCAGTACTTC.

The chain combines TRBV4-3 with TRBJ2-7; 8 bases are shared with TRBD1. Unmatched junction bases numbered 8, after V lost 2 bases and J lost 2 bases. The CDR3 has 16 amino acids. Per the germline V gene, CDR1 is LGHNA and CDR2 is YSLEER. In nucleotides, the CDR3 is TGCGCCAGCAGCCAAACCCGGGACAGGAACCCCTACGAGCAGTACTTC. This translates into CASSQTRDRNPYEQYF.

The rearrangement links TRBV30 to TRBJ1-5; 7 nucleotides agree with TRBD1. After removal of 5 bases from V and 3 bases from J, the junction contained 10 bases not matched to a gene. The CDR3 sequence is 15 residues long. Per the germline V gene, CDR1 is GTSNPN and CDR2 is SVGIG (reference sequence). CDR3 protein: CAWVTLGQTNQPQHF. CDR3 sequence (DNA): TGTGCCTGGGTAACATTGGGACAGACCAATCAGCCCCAGCATTTT.

This clone was recorded a few times. The chain has TRBV28 and TRBJ1-4, with TRBD1 identical over 9 bases. Germline V gives CDR1 MDHEN, CDR2 SYDVKM. This CDR3 region has 13 residues. J was trimmed by 5 bases and V by 6 bases; bases with no gene match: 1. In nucleotides, the CDR3 is TGTGCCAGCAGGGGACAGGGAAATGAAAAACTGTTTTTT. Protein product: CASRGQGNEKLFF.

The chain uses TRBV5-4 and TRBJ1-2; 8 bases map to TRBD1. The germline gives CDR1 SGHNT, CDR2 YYREEE (reference sequence). The CDR3 is 15 amino acids. Trimming at V came to 0 bases and at J to 4 bases, leaving 5 bases not matched to a gene. CDR3 loop: CASSLGTGRVYGYTF. The CDR3 DNA follows: TGTGCCAGCAGCTTGGGGACAGGGAGGGTCTATGGCTACACCTTC.

This clone was seen a handful of times. This chain links TRBV5-4 with TRBJ2-1, with 7 bases lining up with TRBD1. J was trimmed by 9 bases and V by 3 bases; bases with no gene match: 12. Germline V gene lookup returns CDR1 SGHNT and CDR2 YYREEE (reference sequence). There are 15 residues in the CDR3. CDR3: CASSWPWQGVGEQFF. The CDR3 DNA follows: TGTGCCAGCAGCTGGCCTTGGCAGGGGGTAGGTGAGCAGTTCTTC.

V is TRBV4-1 and J is TRBJ2-3, with D possibly matching TRBD2 (7 bases). Between the trimmed V and J ends, which lost 4 bases and 4 bases, there was a span of 15 bases. Germline V gene sequence: CDR1 MGHRA, CDR2 YSYEKL. The CDR3 totals 15 residues. DNA of the CDR3: TGCGCCAGCAGCCGTGGGAGGGGGGCTCCAGATACGCAGTATTTT. It yields the protein CASSRGRGAPDTQYF.

This clone was found a few times. V and J are TRBV4-2 and TRBJ2-1, with a possible D match to TRBD2 (5 bases). CDR3 length: 14 amino acids. Germline CDR1 reads LGHNA; CDR2 reads YNFKEQ. The V gene lost 3 bases and the J gene lost 8 bases, with 14 bases spanning the gap. CDR3 sequence (DNA): TGTGCCAGCAGCCATGCCCCGGGAACAGATGAGCAGTTCTTC. Encoded protein: CASSHAPGTDEQFF.